This paragraph reports one TCR beta chain. Its antigen is not yet known. The input lacks base qualities; no much larger clone sits a single base away. This specimen belongs to a study of shared clonotypes between healthy human individuals (dated by TCRdb to about 2020). With respect to the entire study: A couple of women and a few men aged 18 to 49 years were included in the cohort. To increase sequencing depth and limit assay-specific biases, TCR repertoire library preparation and sequencing were carried out by different laboratories using diverse techniques. To estimate repertoire size and how much clonotype sharing occurs between individuals, the study deeply sequenced the blood TCR repertoires of about 5 healthy adults. For each donor, CD4 naive and CD4 memory were each run on three plates, CD8 naive on two plates, and CD8 memory on one plate. Each donor's leukapheresis produced roughly between roughly 0.85 and 10 billion PBMCs. The investigation overall reported the following: Compared with non-shared clonotypes, the clonotypes found in all four sorted-subset donors had higher generation probabilities. The genetic and exposure-history diversity represented was limited by the small number of donors. Larger estimated clonotype richness was generally found for naive subsets than for memory subsets. Sampling was limited to blood, and TCR repertoires in tissue likely differ from TCR repertoires in blood. Incomplete sequencing was indicated by rarefaction of sorted-subset datasets, despite the large sequencing depth. Pairwise subsampling led to the expectation that sequencing depth would affect the degree of clonotype sharing among donors. Across a few donors, roughly 5.1% of naive CD4, approximately 3.5% of naive CD8, roughly 2.2% of memory CD4, and roughly 0.41% of memory CD8 clonotypes were shared.

TCR CDR3 regions were amplified from genomic DNA by multiplex PCR using the deep immunoSEQ assay. Extracted genomic DNA from each cell subset was spread evenly across all wells of several immunoSEQ 96-well plates, with each plate serving as a replicate. For sorted subsets, each replicate PCR was loaded with about 0.2 ug genomic DNA, equivalent to 25,000 to 30,000 T cell genomes. The purified libraries were quantified using a Qubit 3.0 fluorometer, sized with a Bioanalyzer 2100, and then quantified again using the KAPA Library Quantification kit. Each immunoSEQ 96-well plate was sequenced on its own single-read 150-cycle Illumina NextSeq 550 flow cell. The authors' pipeline ran thus. Because the immunoSEQ output included only junctional sequences and no quality scores, the filtering could not be the same as the filtering used for full-length reads. Sequences were annotated with PyIR, a Python wrapper for IgBLAST v1.9, and V/J genes and CDR3 were assigned using IMGT germline references. Reads with weak V/J assignments (E-value above 1e-6), missing CDR3, stop codons, out-of-frame junctions, or ambiguous translated residues were removed. V3J clonotypes were defined by identical inferred V gene, J gene, and CDR3 amino acid sequence. Percentage overlap between repertoires was computed as shared unique clonotypes divided by the size of the smaller repertoire. RTK rarefaction, the Chao1 estimator, and Recon v2.1 estimates of unobserved clonotypes were used to assess repertoire richness. Generation probabilities for all TCRbeta clonotypes obtained by the gDNA method from a handful of donors were computed using OLGA. Sourced from immuneACCESS, this table was stored by TCRdb with only in-frame sequences that have V and J called. A share of the clones is absent; for the studies checked, an unresolved V gene accounts for under half, and the remainder has no known explanation. Clonal size and the V and J genes are those of that table, whereas D and trimming came from the DNA. The sample data list roughly 2.6 million clones, and 90% to 95% of these were observed just once. The biggest ten clones account for around 0.14% of the sample.

Donors were healthy HIV-negative adults with no recently reported acute infections or vaccinations. All donors were Caucasian adults living in Nashville, Tennessee, USA. CD4+ T cells were enriched by magnetic negative selection; naive cells were then positively selected on CD45RA, and the negative fraction formed the memory subset. After blood collection by leukapheresis, PBMCs were isolated using Ficoll-Histopaque density gradient centrifugation and then cryopreserved in the vapor phase of liquid nitrogen. Analytical flow cytometry was used to check the purity and quantity of every magnetically sorted T cell population. Each sorted fraction had its genomic DNA isolated and then quantified by UV absorbance on a Nanodrop 2000c. CDR1 is given as SGHVS and CDR2 as FQNEAQ, both from the germline V gene. At the junction V is shortened by 5 bases and J by 7 bases, with 14 bases in between. There are 13 amino acids in the CDR3, from cysteine to phenylalanine inclusive. Only the CDR3 DNA stays, 39 bases, in frame from base 1.

The receptor comes from a man aged 18 to 35 in good health. The sample taken for sequencing was naive CD4+ T cells sorted from blood. The cell subset or site label here, explained by the study, means: CD45RA+ positively selected. The rearranged segments are TRBV7-8 and TRBJ1-1; TRBD1 is a possible D gene, resting on 5 matching bases. The bases are TGTGCCAGCAGCCTACGCGGGGGACTTGAAGCTTTCTTT. Its protein product is CASSLRGGLEAFF.